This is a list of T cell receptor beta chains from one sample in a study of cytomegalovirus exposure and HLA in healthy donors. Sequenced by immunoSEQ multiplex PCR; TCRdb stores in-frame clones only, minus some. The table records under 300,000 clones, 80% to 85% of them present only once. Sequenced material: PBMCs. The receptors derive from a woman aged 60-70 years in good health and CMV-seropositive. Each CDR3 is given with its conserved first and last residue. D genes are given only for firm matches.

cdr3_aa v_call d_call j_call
CASRRQTSTDTQYF TRBV18 . TRBJ2-3
CASSLGQTYTEAFF TRBV5-1 . TRBJ1-1
CASSPLAGAYEQYF TRBV19 TRBD2 TRBJ2-7
CASSPGLAERNYEQYF TRBV5-6 TRBD2 TRBJ2-7
CANGFGHPSSGNTIYF TRBV7-9 . TRBJ1-3
CASSERAPRANTEAFF TRBV6-1 . TRBJ1-1
CASSFGLAGDHYEQYF TRBV7-2 TRBD2 TRBJ2-7
CASSAGQAGQPQHF TRBV2 TRBD1 TRBJ1-5
CASSFLAGDNSPLHF TRBV5-1 . TRBJ1-6
CASSESSTGGGNTIYF TRBV6-1 . TRBJ1-3
CASSPGQGKRTSKDF TRBV7-9 TRBD1 TRBJ2-7
CASSPLPRETQYF TRBV7-6 . TRBJ2-5
CASRTSGTGGTKSGNTIYF TRBV2 TRBD1 TRBJ1-3
CASSETSATYEQYF TRBV2 TRBD2 TRBJ2-7
CASSPPGTVGLGEAFF TRBV18 TRBD1 TRBJ1-1
CSSSLLPGTGLTDTQYF TRBV7-9 TRBD1 TRBJ2-3
CASSQVRDRAEAFF TRBV14 TRBD1 TRBJ1-1
CASSYGSTGLYGYTF TRBV6-5 . TRBJ1-2
CASSVPPNFGAREKLFF TRBV28 . TRBJ1-4
CASSSVGGSSAFF TRBV7-9 . TRBJ1-1
CASSGRERGYEQYF TRBV6-1 . TRBJ2-7
CAARTSVDEQYF TRBV10-3 TRBD2 TRBJ2-7
CASSLEEGFSEQFF TRBV5-1 . TRBJ2-1
CASSLGSLAGELFF TRBV11-2 . TRBJ2-2
CAWSDGGAQPQHF TRBV30 . TRBJ1-5
CASSPRGGEQFF TRBV19 . TRBJ2-1
CASSPNRSPLEKLFF TRBV27 . TRBJ1-4
CASSPRLYEQFF TRBV18 . TRBJ2-1
CSVNRETNYGYTF TRBV29-1 . TRBJ1-2
CASSGHIAKNIQYF TRBV6-1 . TRBJ2-4
CASSYGTGGYEQYF TRBV6-5 TRBD1 TRBJ2-7
CASSELQGAYGYTF TRBV6-1 TRBD1 TRBJ1-2
CSALAGDSYNEQFF TRBV29-1 TRBD2 TRBJ2-1
CSSRGGNEQFF TRBV29-1 . TRBJ2-1
CAWSVLGTGTYEQYF TRBV30 TRBD1 .